The 10 T cell receptor beta chains given below trace back to one sample, sequenced in a study of radiotherapy plus CTLA-4 blockade in lung cancer. Generated by immunoSEQ multiplex PCR, the TCRdb table keeps only in-frame clones and is missing some. The sample holds approximately 52,000 clones; around 79% are singletons and the top ten take roughly 2.4%. Sequenced here: peripheral blood, sampled from a patient treated with radiotherapy plus ipilimumab. The origin of the receptors is a human donor with non-small cell lung cancer whose response to radiotherapy plus ipilimumab could not be evaluated.

The gene calls are TRBV30 and TRBJ2-3; 13 bases match TRBD2. The germline V gene has CDR1 GTSNPN and CDR2 SVGIG (reference sequence). Losses at the gene ends were 4 bases for V and 2 bases for J; bases not matched to a gene: 3. The length of the CDR3 is 15 residues. The CDR3: CAWTGLAGNTDTQYF. CDR3 nucleotides: TGTGCCTGGACGGGACTAGCGGGGAACACAGATACGCAGTATTTT.

The chain links TRBV5-1 to TRBJ2-7, with 13 bases aligning to TRBD2. The J segment lost 3 bases and the V segment lost 1 base, leaving 13 bases of the junction unmatched. Germline assignment: CDR1 SGHRS and CDR2 YFSETQ. There are 19 residues in the CDR3. The CDR3 reads CASSLKISGTSGIIYEQYF. In nucleotides, the CDR3 is TGCGCCAGCAGCTTGAAAATTTCGGGGACTAGCGGGATTATCTACGAGCAGTACTTC. Complete variable domain (other parts from reference TRBV5-1 and TRBJ2-7): KAGVTQTPRYLIKTRGQQVTLSCSPISGHRSVSWYQQTPGQGLQFLFEYFSETQRNKGNFPGRFSGRQFSNSRSEMNVSTLELGDSALYLCASSLKISGTSGIIYEQYFGPGTRLTVT.

This clone has only one observation. The V and J genes are TRBV9 and TRBJ2-1; D gene unclear. Trimming removed 0 bases at V and 9 bases at J, with 13 bases between. The CDR3 is 14 residues long. The V gene's germline CDR1 is SGDLS and CDR2 YYNGEE. Written as DNA, the CDR3 is TGTGCCAGCAGCGTAGGGAGAATTATCGGTGAGCAGTTCTTC. Its protein product is CASSVGRIIGEQFF.

This clone has just a few counts. This chain joins TRBV7-2 and TRBJ2-5; 9 nucleotides align to TRBD2. This CDR3 has 15 residues. Losses at the gene ends were 5 bases for V and 2 bases for J; bases not matched to a gene: 6. Germline values: CDR1 SGHTA, CDR2 FQGNSA. CDR3 residues: CASSMGTSLQETQYF. The DNA of the CDR3 is TGTGCCAGCAGCATGGGGACTAGCCTTCAAGAGACCCAGTACTTC.

This sequence joins TRBV27 and TRBJ1-1; 11 bases match TRBD1. Trimming at V came to 7 bases and at J to 5 bases, leaving 12 bases not matched to a gene. Germline CDR1 MNHEY, CDR2 SMNVEV (reference sequence). The CDR3 has 16 residues. The CDR3 spells CASTQSGTGGSTEAFF. CDR3 coding DNA: TGTGCCAGCACCCAGTCCGGGACAGGGGGAAGTACTGAAGCTTTCTTT.

This rearrangement joins TRBV5-6 to TRBJ2-7; D unresolved. Trimming shortened V by 2 bases and J by 4 bases, and 16 bases separated the two germline ends. Germline CDR1 SGHDT, CDR2 YYEEEE. The CDR3 consists of 15 residues. CDR3 protein: CASSFPGPTSYEQYF. CDR3 nucleotides: TGTGCCAGCAGCTTTCCGGGTCCAACGTCATACGAGCAGTACTTC.

The chain recombines TRBV28 with TRBJ2-1; 7 nucleotides match TRBD1. The length of the CDR3 is 15 residues. J lost 4 bases, V lost 6 bases, and 9 bases had no gene match. Looked up from germline, CDR1 is MDHEN and CDR2 is SYDVKM. Here the CDR3 DNA reads TGTGCCAGCAGCCCCCCCGGGACAGCATACAATGAGCAGTTCTTC. Residues: CASSPPGTAYNEQFF.

The chain has TRBV4-3 and TRBJ1-2, with no clear D. Per germline, CDR1 LGHNA and CDR2 YSLEER. This CDR3 is built from 15 residues. The V end lost 0 bases, the J end lost 4 bases, and 12 bases lay between the germline ends. CDR3 loop: CASSQDAGLAYGYTF. CDR3 sequence (DNA): TGCGCCAGCAGCCAAGATGCGGGGTTGGCCTATGGCTACACCTTC.

This clone was detected once. The chain joins TRBV2 to TRBJ2-7, with D perhaps matching TRBD1 (6 bases). V lost 6 bases, J lost 0 bases, and 12 bases lay in between. The CDR3 has 14 residues. Germline V gene data show CDR1 as SNHLY and CDR2 as FYNNEI. The chain's CDR3 is CASSSGTHSYEQYF. CDR3 DNA: TGTGCCAGCAGCTCCGGGACACACTCCTACGAGCAGTACTTC.

The genes are TRBV5-6 and TRBJ1-4, with TRBD1 matching 9 bases. This CDR3 is 15 amino acids long. V lost 1 base and J lost 5; bases outside the gene matches: 3. The germline V gene has CDR1 SGHDT and CDR2 YYEEEE. The CDR3 coding sequence is TGTGCCAGCAGCTTGACCGGGACAGGGAATGAAAAACTGTTTTTT. Translated, it gives CASSLTGTGNEKLFF.